This T cell receptor beta chain was retrieved from a study of shared clonotypes between healthy human individuals. Study-wide results and caveats: Unshared clonotypes carried lower generation probabilities than those common to all four donors.

For this clone: What it binds is not known.

It was into CD45RA+ naive and CD45RA-negative memory subsets that the CD4+ cells were split. CDR1 is MNHEY, CDR2 SMNVEV, per germline (reference sequence). Germline trimming cut 5 bases from V and 0 bases from J; bases unmatched to any gene: 5. There are 15 residues in the CDR3. Profiling relied on immunoSEQ multiplex PCR, and the TCRdb table lists in-frame clones only, not all of them. In the table there are under 650,000 clones, 90% to 96% of which are singletons. This chain links TRBV27 with TRBJ2-7, with 9 bases matching TRBD2. This clonotype was sampled from a woman aged 25 to 39 in good health. Input material: naive CD4+ T cells sorted from blood. Subset given: CD45RA+ positively selected. CDR3 nucleotides: TGTGCCAGCAGTCCCCTAGCGGGAATCTCCTACGAGCAGTACTTC. Amino acids: CASSPLAGISYEQYF.